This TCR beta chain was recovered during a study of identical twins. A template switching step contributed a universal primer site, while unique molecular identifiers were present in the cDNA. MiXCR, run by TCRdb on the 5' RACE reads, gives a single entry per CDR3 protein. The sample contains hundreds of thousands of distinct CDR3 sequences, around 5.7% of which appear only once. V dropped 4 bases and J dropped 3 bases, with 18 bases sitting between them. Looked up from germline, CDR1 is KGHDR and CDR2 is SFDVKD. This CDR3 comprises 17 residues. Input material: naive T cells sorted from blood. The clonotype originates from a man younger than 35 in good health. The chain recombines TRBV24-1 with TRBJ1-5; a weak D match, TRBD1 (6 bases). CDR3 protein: CATSDRDNPSDNQPQHF. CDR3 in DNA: TGTGCCACCAGTGACCGGGACAATCCCTCGGACAATCAGCCCCAGCATTTT.